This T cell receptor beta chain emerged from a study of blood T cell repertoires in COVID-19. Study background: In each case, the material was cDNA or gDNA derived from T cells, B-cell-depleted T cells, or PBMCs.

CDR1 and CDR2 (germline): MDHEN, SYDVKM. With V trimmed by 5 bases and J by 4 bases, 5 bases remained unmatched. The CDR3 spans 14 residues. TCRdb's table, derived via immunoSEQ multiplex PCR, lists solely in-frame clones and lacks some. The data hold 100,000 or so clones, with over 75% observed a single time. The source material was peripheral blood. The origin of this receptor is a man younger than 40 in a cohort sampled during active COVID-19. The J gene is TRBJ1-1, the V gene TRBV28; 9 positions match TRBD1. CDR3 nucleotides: TGTGCCAGCAGTGGACAGACAGGGGGCACTGAAGCTTTCTTT. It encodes CASSGQTGGTEAFF.